This T cell receptor beta chain was captured in a study of glioma-infiltrating T cells. Study summary: Low-grade gliomas were grade II; glioblastomas were grade IV at initial diagnosis.

As regards this clonotype: Its target is unknown. A much bigger clone sits one base away, suggesting this may be a read error.

Looked up from germline, CDR1 is MNHEY and CDR2 is SMNVEV (reference sequence). The CDR3 is 15 amino acids. Trimming took off 3 bases at V and 7 bases at J, with 19 bases between the two ends. Using RNA template, CDR3s of TCR alpha and beta were amplified with iRepertoire arm-PCR. TCRdb re-derived calls from the multiplex PCR reads in MiXCR, one entry per CDR3 protein. The repertoire has around 350,000 distinct CDR3 sequences, about 40% of them found once; the top ten carry 9.5% to 15%. Findings of the study overall: Tissue and blood shared very few CDR3 sequences. Signature shared blood CDR3 motifs were enriched in low-divergence and depleted in high-divergence patients.

The sequence came from a human donor with low-grade glioma or glioblastoma, undergoing nonglioma brain surgery, or in good health (not recorded which). The J gene is TRBJ2-7, the V gene TRBV27; a possible D gene is TRBD1 (5 bases). The source material was glioma tissue, nonneoplastic brain tissue, or PBMCs (not recorded which). CDR3 sequence (DNA): TGTGCCAGCAGTTTGTTTGGGGCCACTACCAATGAGCAGTACTTC. Translating it yields CASSLFGATTNEQYF.